This T cell receptor beta chain is drawn from a study of T cells after yellow fever vaccination. Study in general: Any fraction with a low cell number was prepared using SMART-Seq v4 Ultra Low Input.

J lost 1 base, V lost 2 bases, and 12 bases had no gene match. This CDR3 has 20 amino acids. Germline V gives CDR1 LGHNA, CDR2 YSLEER. Production of TCR cDNA was by 5'RACE template switching, which also added a universal primer site and UMIs. TCRdb fed the 5' RACE reads into MiXCR, producing one record per CDR3 protein. This sample carries approximately 160,000 distinct CDR3 sequences, 7% to 10% of them seen once, and the ten largest clones take about a third. On this clonotype itself: Its antigen is still unknown.

The study, taken as a whole, reports: A weaker but faster secondary response was observed, peaking on day 5 versus 15.

The TCR originated in a man between 18 and 29 years old who received the YFV17D yellow fever vaccine. The sample here was CD8+ T cells sorted from PBMCs, taken 45 days after the yellow fever booster vaccination. The chain employs TRBV4-3 and TRBJ2-4, with 12 positions matching TRBD2. The CDR3, as DNA: TGCGCCAGCAGCCAACCTATTTCTAGCGGGGGGGCCATGGCCAAAAACATTCAGTACTTC. It translates to CASSQPISSGGAMAKNIQYF.